Included here is one T cell receptor beta chain sequence, with context. The antigen it recognizes is unknown. Base qualities are not provided; no much larger clone lies one nucleotide away. This sample stems from a study of cytomegalovirus exposure and HLA in healthy donors (dated by TCRdb to 2016 to 2017). About the full investigation: According to an earlier analysis of a few hundred of the donors, about 179 million T cells yielded roughly 110 million unique TCR beta sequences and about 280 Gb of sequence data. Roughly 300 gigabases of sequencing data and tens of millions of unique TCR sequences were included in an early release covering about 700 HLA-typed donors. Of the 300 to 400 genotyped donors, approximately 83% fell in the genetic ancestry cluster associated with self-reported Caucasian donors. The study aimed to test whether signatures of past pathogen exposure could be identified by cataloging public T cell receptors. The study used immunosequencing to profile the T cell repertoires of approximately 630 subjects and linked those repertoires to cytomegalovirus serostatus. Along with the roughly 700-subject first cohort, a separate validation cohort of over a hundred different subjects was used. To predict cytomegalovirus infection status, the study brought together high-throughput TCR immunosequencing, statistical association of individual TCRs with disease status, and machine learning. A later analysis re-analyzed previously published TCR beta repertoires from hundreds of donors and added high-resolution HLA genotyping to study TCR occurrence patterns. Rather than drawing on any new phenotypic data, the later analysis identified candidate immune exposures from TCR beta sequences and the way those sequences occurred across donors. An earlier analysis of around 580 of the donors used high-throughput TCR beta sequencing to judge whether each TCR beta V gene segment behaved as functional or pseudogenic. Donor age, sex, ethnicity and CMV serostatus were compiled together with the repertoire data. Genome-wide SNP genotypes for about three fifths of the roughly 670 donors were used in a later genetic analysis, which treated that subset as a discovery cohort. All discovery cohort repertoires had been generated using a single sequencing platform. HLA typing included class I and class II loci at four-digit resolution. The number of typed donors differed by locus: roughly 620-630 for A, B, C, DRB1 and DQB1; some 500 for DQA1; approximately 600 for DPA1; and about 450 for DPB1. A handful of DR-DQ haplotypes were handled as single units for association and clustering because linkage in the cohort was strong. Across under 500 genotyped donors of the cohort, an average of about 240,000 unique TCR beta nucleotide sequences per donor were sequenced, and 15% to 20% of those sequences were non-productive. Study-level results and caveats: The sequencing pipeline was judged likely to have produced a cluster of highly shared sequence variants as a technical artifact. Because some donors lacked HLA typing at each locus, the association tests relied only on the typed subset. Because counts were too low, more than 15 rarely observed V segments, including chromosome 9 orphons, were excluded from the earlier analysis of around 590 of the donors. Compared with the roughly 700-donor mean, donors in an Asian-associated ancestry cluster had fewer N-insertions in productive TCRs, according to a later genetic analysis. Specific HLA alleles were associated with roughly 16,000 TCR beta sequences at a false discovery rate of 0.05 in a later analysis. While some public TCRs were present in many individuals, most TCR sequences turned up only very rarely across donors. For the cohort, immune exposure information was limited to CMV serostatus. Roughly uniform sequencing depth across donors was assumed in presence/absence analyses, although this assumption may not hold. A later analysis found that HLA-associated TCR beta chains were more clonally expanded and had lower generation probabilities than equally common non-associated chains. According to a later analysis, parvovirus B19, influenza, CMV and Epstein-Barr virus appeared linked to several top co-occurrence clusters. A few of the identified cytomegalovirus-associated TCR beta chains were confirmed in vitro to be specific for cytomegalovirus antigens. A further reported finding was that TCR beta sequences accurately predicted the HLA-A and HLA-B alleles for most subjects in the first cohort. In both the original and validation cohorts, the classifier was reported to diagnose cytomegalovirus status with high specificity and sensitivity. Some IMGT-functional V segments, including TRBV6-2 and TRBV6-3, could not be distinguished by the 87-base-pair reads and were therefore excluded. The study listed 150 to 200 TCR beta chains as associated with cytomegalovirus. In a later analysis, most CMV-associated TCR beta chains were found to appear HLA-restricted, with HLA associations seemingly driven largely by CMV exposure. It was suggested by the authors that the approach could potentially be generalized to other disease states and immunological phenotypes. Linkage disequilibrium might explain the correlated functional status among segregating V segments, but an unknown experimental factor could not be ruled out. Assigning TCR associations to individual alleles was difficult when HLA alleles, especially DR and DQ, strongly co-occurred. In a later analysis, the rate of TCR association differed among HLA loci, with DRB1 alleles having the most associated TCRs and HLA-C alleles having the fewest. In an earlier analysis of fewer than 700 of the donors, most TCR beta V segments appeared in productive rearrangements about 90% or about 30% of the time, broadly matching IMGT annotations. The cohort was sequenced for TCR beta chains only, and without alpha or paired-chain data the features that could be detected were limited. In a later genetic analysis, a missense DCLRE1C variant was associated with V-gene and J-gene trimming of TCR beta chains, and the association was replicated in an independent cohort.

The CDR3 has 13 amino acids, counting the end cysteine and phenylalanine. Only the CDR3 DNA stays, 39 bases, in frame from base 1. The V and J ends are trimmed by 4 bases and 7 bases, leaving 13 bases between them. Taken from the germline V gene, the CDR1 and CDR2 loops are SGHRS and YFSETQ. Receptors were amplified or captured by the immunoSEQ multiplex PCR assay. For the multiplex PCR, a mixture combining 60 forward primers for TCR Vbeta segments and 13 reverse primers for TCR Jbeta segments was used. A multiplex PCR assay on genomic DNA amplified the CDR3 region of rearranged TCR beta genes. The amplified TCR beta libraries were sequenced on the Illumina HiSeq System as 87-base-pair reads. Per the source publication's procedure: In a later analysis, roughly 80 million unique TCR beta chains were counted across the 500 to 850 repertoires, and approximately 11 million of these chains were shared by at least two donors. Raw reads were error-corrected and collapsed into unique sequences by a nearest-neighbor algorithm in which closely related sequences were merged to remove PCR and sequencing errors. Alignment of CDR3 sequences to IMGT reference sequences was used to assign V, D and J gene segments. For a sequence to be retained, at least a six-nucleotide match to both a V gene segment and a J gene segment was required. Rearrangements were called productive when the CDR3 lacked stop codons and stayed in frame with V and J; all others were non-productive. Following IMGT convention, CDR3 was defined as the stretch from the second conserved V-encoded cysteine up to the conserved J-encoded phenylalanine. In an earlier analysis of around 600 of the donors, sequences lacking an unambiguous match to a single V gene segment were excluded. In an earlier analysis of 587 of the donors, V segments were called functional above 56.7% productive rearrangements and were called segregating when the between-donor standard deviation exceeded 5%. A statistical classification framework was built to diagnose cytomegalovirus status from the catalog of TCR beta chain sequences. A later analysis assigned V and J genes by comparing TCR nucleotide sequences with IMGT/GENE-DB human TR gene sequences. The TCRdist pipeline was used in a later analysis to assign CDR3 sequences and most-parsimonious VDJ recombination scenarios. In a later analysis, each TCR beta chain was defined by its CDR3 amino acid sequence together with its V-gene family, and reads lacking a unique V-gene family were excluded. In a later analysis, nearly 600 highly shared, low-generation-probability nucleotide sequences were removed to address suspected cross-contamination and a sequencing artifact. In a later analysis, a clonal expansion index was calculated for each public chain from normalized within-repertoire ranks of inferred template counts. A later analysis computed generation probabilities with a VDJ recombination model fitted to out-of-frame rearrangements, and checked the results against IGoR. In a later analysis, hypergeometric tests were used to score TCR-TCR, TCR-HLA and TCR-CMV co-occurrence, with a repertoire-size bias correction applied to TCR pairs. To estimate false discovery rates, a later analysis permuted the HLA or CMV assignments 20 times. In a later analysis, co-occurring TCRs were grouped using DBSCAN, with TCRdist sequence similarity added in when clustering inside HLA-allele-positive subsets. Co-occurrence clustering excluded repertoires with fewer than 30,000 or more than 120,000 public chains, plus five with anomalous nucleotide sharing. TCRdb took over this immuneACCESS table, retaining in-frame rearrangements with V and J assigned. Such tables are incomplete; in checked studies, under half of the missing clones stem from an unresolved V gene, and the remainder is unexplained. Clone size and the V and J calls come from that table; the DNA yielded D and trimming. In all, the sample holds 59,000 or so clones, and approximately 85% of those were seen once. In total, the top ten clones hold about 11% of the sample.

The cohort comprised 670 or so healthy bone marrow donors. At the time of sampling, all cohort members were nominally healthy, though unrecorded immune exposures were likely present. The donor was CMV seronegative and was included in the group of several hundred seronegative cohort members. Each donor provided a peripheral blood sample, and peripheral blood mononuclear cells were used for TCR beta sequencing. The Qiagen DNeasy Blood Extraction Kit was used to extract genomic DNA from the blood cell samples. Sequencing was carried out using PBMCs. The V and J genes are TRBV5-1 and TRBJ2-3, with TRBD1 as a weak D call on 5 bases. This clonotype was obtained from a female donor in good health and CMV-seronegative. The sequenced DNA: TGCGCCAGCAGCGAGTCCAGGGCTAATACGCAGTATTTT. Its translation is CASSESRANTQYF. Full variable domain (CDR3 extended with the reference TRBV5-1 and TRBJ2-3 proteins): KAGVTQTPRYLIKTRGQQVTLSCSPISGHRSVSWYQQTPGQGLQFLFEYFSETQRNKGNFPGRFSGRQFSNSRSEMNVSTLELGDSALYLCASSESRANTQYFGPGTRLTVL.